This T cell receptor beta chain is drawn from a study of blood T cells in healthy people across ages. Study-wide findings and caveats: Lack of knowledge of donor CMV status possibly confounded expanded clonotype changes.

On this clonotype: The antigen is not known.

Sample-barcoded 5' priming and a J-beta primer mix drove a second PCR of roughly 6 to 12 cycles. TCRdb passed the 5' RACE reads through MiXCR, listing each CDR3 protein once. The sample has 1.5 million to 2 million distinct CDR3 sequences, roughly two fifths seen once; the top ten hold 23%. The germline CDR1 and CDR2 sequences are SGHTA and FQGNSA. The germline V and J ends were trimmed by 1 base and 4 bases, with 14 bases remaining between them. CDR3 length: 15 residues. The sample consisted of blood. The sequence derives from a human donor in good health. This chain uses TRBV7-2 with TRBJ2-7, with a weak D call TRBD1 (6 bases). In DNA, the CDR3 is TGTGCCAGCAGCTTAGTTCTGGGGGCGCATTACGAGCAGTACTTC. As protein: CASSLVLGAHYEQYF. Full variable domain (remainder filled in from reference TRBV7-2 and TRBJ2-7): GAGVSQSPSNKVTEKGKDVELRCDPISGHTALYWYRQSLGQGLEFLIYFQGNSAPDKSGLPSDRFSAERTGGSVSTLTIQRTQQEDSAVYLCASSLVLGAHYEQYFGPGTRLTVT.